Listed below are T cell receptor beta chains from one sample, sequenced in a study of T-cell reconstitution after alpha-beta-depleted transplantation in children. TCRdb ran MiXCR on the PCR reads and lists one entry per CDR3 protein. This table has more than 550,000 distinct CDR3 sequences, roughly a tenth appearing once. Sequences were derived from PBMCs from the stem cell graft donor, sampled from the stem cell graft. Every receptor here comes from a human donor who donated a stem cell graft to a child with acute myeloid leukemia. CDR3s include the opening cysteine and the closing phenylalanine or tryptophan. The D gene is left open where the match is weak. A clone size is listed for some rows: how often the clone was seen (once, few, many), or a class if it is expanded.

J gene | D gene | CDR3 length | V gene | clone size | CDR3 DNA | CDR3 protein
TRBJ1-1 | . | 12 | TRBV29-1 | . | TGCAGCGTAGGACAGATTAACACTGAAGCTTTCTTT | CSVGQINTEAFF
TRBJ2-5 | . | 13 | TRBV18 | many | TGTGCCAGCTCACCACACCCCCAAGAGACCCAGTACTTC | CASSPHPQETQYF
TRBJ2-1 | TRBD2 | 16 | TRBV4-1 | few | TGCGCCAGCAGCCAAGATAGGACTAGCGGGAGTAATGAGCAGTTCTTC | CASSQDRTSGSNEQFF
TRBJ2-1 | . | 10 | TRBV24-1 | . | TGTGCCACCAGTGACGGTGAGCAGTTCTTC | CATSDGEQFF
TRBJ2-7 | . | 10 | TRBV20-1 | . | TGCAGTGCGTTACGCGGCGAGCAGTACTTC | CSALRGEQYF
TRBJ2-2 | . | 14 | TRBV6-5 | many | TGTGCCAGCAGTCGGACAGCGCACACCGGGGAGCTGTTTTTT | CASSRTAHTGELFF
TRBJ1-3 | . | 14 | TRBV5-1 | many | TGCGCCAGCAGCTCTACCGTGAATGGAAACACCATATATTTT | CASSSTVNGNTIYF
TRBJ1-6 | TRBD1 | 13 | TRBV20-1 | many | TGCAGTGCTGAAGGACAGGGTGGTTCACCCCTCCACTTT | CSAEGQGGSPLHF
TRBJ1-5 | TRBD1 | 15 | TRBV5-1 | . | TGCGCCAGCAGCTTGGCAGGGGGGCAGGATCAGCCCCAGCATTTT | CASSLAGGQDQPQHF
TRBJ2-2 | TRBD2 | 16 | TRBV7-9 | . | TGTGCCAGCAGCCTCGGGACTAGCGGTGACACCGGGGAGCTGTTTTTT | CASSLGTSGDTGELFF
TRBJ2-7 | . | 13 | TRBV10-3 | few | TGTGCCATCAGTGAAACGGTAATCTACGAGCAGTACTTC | CAISETVIYEQYF
TRBJ1-1 | TRBD1 | 14 | TRBV18 | few | TGTGCCAGCTCACCACCGATGCATTCGACAGGGGCTTTCTTT | CASSPPMHSTGAFF
TRBJ2-1 | . | 13 | TRBV7-3 | . | TGTGCCAGCAGTCCAACGAGGGGGGACGGGCAGTTCTTC | CASSPTRGDGQFF
TRBJ2-1 | . | 14 | TRBV9 | many | TGTGCCAGCAGCGTTACGGGACTCTCAAATGAGCAGTTCTTC | CASSVTGLSNEQFF
TRBJ2-5 | TRBD2 | 17 | TRBV6-2/TRBV6-3 | . | TGTGCCAGCAGTTACTCGAAACTAGCGGGGGGTCAAGAGACCCAGTACTTC | CASSYSKLAGGQETQYF
TRBJ2-1 | TRBD2 | 15 | TRBV7-9 | many | TGTGCCAGCAGCTTAGGAGGCGGGAGCATAAATGAGCAGTTCTTC | CASSLGGGSINEQFF
TRBJ1-5 | TRBD1 | 16 | TRBV3-1 | few | TGTGCCAGCAGCCCCCCGGGACAGGGGCCCGATCAGCCCCAGCATTTT | CASSPPGQGPDQPQHF
TRBJ2-5 | TRBD2 | 16 | TRBV5-1 | . | TGCGCCAGCAGCTTGAATGTAGCGGGGCATGGAGAGACCCAGTACTTC | CASSLNVAGHGETQYF
TRBJ2-1 | . | 16 | TRBV7-2 | few | TGTGCCAGCAGCTCCGGAAGAGGGGACGCCTACAATGAGCAGTTCTTC | CASSSGRGDAYNEQFF
TRBJ2-7 | . | 13 | TRBV4-1 | many | TGCGCCAGCAGCCTCCGGGACTCCTACGAGCAGTACTTC | CASSLRDSYEQYF
TRBJ1-5 | . | 15 | TRBV5-1 | . | TGCGCCAGCAGCTTGGACGGGCAGAACAATCAGCCCCAGCATTTT | CASSLDGQNNQPQHF
TRBJ2-1 | TRBD2 | 12 | TRBV20-1 | . | TGCAGAATGACTAGCGCGTACAATGAGCAGTTCTTC | CRMTSAYNEQFF
TRBJ2-2 | TRBD1 | 17 | TRBV27 | few | TGTGCCAGCAGTCGCCCCACAGGGGAGCTTCACACCGGGGAGCTGTTTTTT | CASSRPTGELHTGELFF
TRBJ2-1 | TRBD1 | 16 | TRBV7-6 | many | TGTGCCAGCAGCATGGGGGGACAGGGGACATACAATGAGCAGTTCTTC | CASSMGGQGTYNEQFF
TRBJ1-6 | . | 18 | TRBV5-1 | many | TGCGCCAGCAGCCATCGAGGGACACCCTTTACCTATAATTCACCCCTCCACTTT | CASSHRGTPFTYNSPLHF
TRBJ2-2 | TRBD2 | 15 | TRBV20-1 | many | TGCAGTGCTAGTGGGACTAGCGGGTTCACCGGGGAGCTGTTTTTT | CSASGTSGFTGELFF
TRBJ2-3 | . | 15 | TRBV11-3 | many | TGTGCCAGCAGCTTTTCGGGGGAATACACAGATACGCAGTATTTT | CASSFSGEYTDTQYF
TRBJ2-7 | TRBD1 | 13 | TRBV27 | many | TGTGCCAGCCGGGACAGCAAAATCTACGAGCAGTACTTC | CASRDSKIYEQYF
TRBJ1-5 | . | 16 | TRBV4-2 | few | TGTGCCAGCAGCCAAGATAGGGCAGGGGTCGGACAGCCCCAGCATTTT | CASSQDRAGVGQPQHF
TRBJ1-1 | . | 13 | TRBV7-3 | few | TGTGCCAGCAGCTACCAACAGGGAACTGAAGCTTTCTTT | CASSYQQGTEAFF
TRBJ2-3 | . | 14 | TRBV6-1 | few | TGTGCCAGCTCCCCCCGGGCGACCACAGATACGCAGTATTTT | CASSPRATTDTQYF
TRBJ2-7 | . | 13 | TRBV20-1 | few | TGCAGGGCGCCGGGGGAACGGCTCAACGAGCAGTACTTC | CRAPGERLNEQYF
TRBJ2-1 | TRBD2 | 17 | TRBV20-1 | many | TGCAGTGCCACCGGGACTAGCGGGAGGGCATTCTACAATGAGCAGTTCTTC | CSATGTSGRAFYNEQFF
TRBJ2-5 | . | 13 | TRBV4-2 | . | TGTGCCAGCAGCCAAGTCGACGGGGAGACCCAGTACTTC | CASSQVDGETQYF
TRBJ2-7 | . | 15 | TRBV6-2/TRBV6-3 | many | TGTGCCAGCAGTTACGGCCCCCCACAGGGTTACGAGCAGTACTTC | CASSYGPPQGYEQYF
TRBJ2-2 | . | 17 | TRBV25-1 | few | TGTGCCAGCAGTGATCACCGGGAACAGGGTAACACCGGGGAGCTGTTTTTT | CASSDHREQGNTGELFF
TRBJ1-6 | . | 16 | TRBV11-2 | few | TGTGCCAGCAGCTTAGATCGGAGCAGGGGCTATTCACCCCTCCACTTT | CASSLDRSRGYSPLHF
TRBJ2-7 | . | 15 | TRBV5-1 | few | TGCGCCAGCAGCTTGGAAATAGCGGTTCCCTACGAGCAGTACTTC | CASSLEIAVPYEQYF
TRBJ2-6 | . | 15 | TRBV6-2/TRBV6-3 | . | TGTGCCAGCAGTCTTATCACCGGTGGGGCCAACGTCCTGACTTTC | CASSLITGGANVLTF
TRBJ2-7 | . | 14 | TRBV12-3/TRBV12-4 | . | TGTGCCAGCAGGCAATGGAGCGGCGGGCACGAGCAGTACTTC | CASRQWSGGHEQYF
TRBJ2-5 | TRBD1 | 16 | TRBV27 | . | TGTGCCAGCAGTTTAGCCGACAGGGGGCTGGGGGAGACCCAGTACTTC | CASSLADRGLGETQYF
TRBJ1-6 | . | 12 | TRBV7-9 | few | TGTGCCAGCAGCCGGGGTGGTTCACCCCTCCACTTT | CASSRGGSPLHF
TRBJ2-7 | . | 14 | TRBV7-3 | . | TGTGCCAGCAGCTTAATGTCGGGGGCGGGGGAGCAGTACTTC | CASSLMSGAGEQYF
TRBJ2-7 | . | 13 | TRBV5-5 | few | TGTGCCAGCAGCGAGGACAGCCCCTACGAGCAGTACTTC | CASSEDSPYEQYF
TRBJ2-3 | . | 16 | TRBV20-1 | many | TGCAGTGCTAGCGGCGGGAAGGGATTTAACACAGATACGCAGTATTTT | CSASGGKGFNTDTQYF
TRBJ2-1 | . | 11 | TRBV14 | many | TGTGCCAGCAGCGTAAACCGTATCCAGTTCTTC | CASSVNRIQFF
TRBJ2-7 | TRBD2 | 14 | TRBV27 | . | TGTGCCAGCAGAGAATGGACTAGGAGCGACGAGCAGTACTTC | CASREWTRSDEQYF
TRBJ2-7 | TRBD2 | 14 | TRBV5-1 | many | TGCGCCAGCAGTGGAAGCGGGAGAACTCAAGAGCAGTACTTC | CASSGSGRTQEQYF
TRBJ1-5 | . | 13 | TRBV7-2 | many | TGTGCCAGCAGTTTAGGGGGGTATCAGCCCCAGCATTTT | CASSLGGYQPQHF
TRBJ1-1 | . | 13 | TRBV20-1 | . | TGCAGTGCTAGTTCGGGGGGGAACACTGAAGCTTTCTTT | CSASSGGNTEAFF
TRBJ1-5 | TRBD1 | 14 | TRBV7-2 | . | TGTGCCAGCAGCTCACGGACAGGGGGACAGCCCCAGCATTTT | CASSSRTGGQPQHF